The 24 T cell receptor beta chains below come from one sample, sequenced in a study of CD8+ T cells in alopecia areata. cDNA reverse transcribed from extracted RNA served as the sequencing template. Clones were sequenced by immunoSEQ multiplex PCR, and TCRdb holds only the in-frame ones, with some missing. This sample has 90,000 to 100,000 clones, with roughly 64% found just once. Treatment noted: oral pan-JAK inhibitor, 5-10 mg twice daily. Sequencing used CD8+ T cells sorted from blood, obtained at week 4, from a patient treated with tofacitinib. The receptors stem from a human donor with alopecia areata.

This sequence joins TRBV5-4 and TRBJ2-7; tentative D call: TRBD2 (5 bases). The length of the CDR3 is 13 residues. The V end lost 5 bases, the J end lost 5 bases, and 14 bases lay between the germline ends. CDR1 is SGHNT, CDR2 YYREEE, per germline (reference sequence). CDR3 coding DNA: TGTGCCAGCAGTTTAGGGCCCGGGAACGAGCAGTACTTC. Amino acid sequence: CASSLGPGNEQYF.

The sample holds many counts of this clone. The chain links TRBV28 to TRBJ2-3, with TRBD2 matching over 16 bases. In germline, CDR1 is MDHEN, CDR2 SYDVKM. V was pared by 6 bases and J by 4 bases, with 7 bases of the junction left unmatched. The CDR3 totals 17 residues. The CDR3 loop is CASSHGTSGRAADTQYF. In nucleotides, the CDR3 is TGTGCCAGCAGCCACGGGACTAGCGGGAGGGCGGCAGATACGCAGTATTTT.

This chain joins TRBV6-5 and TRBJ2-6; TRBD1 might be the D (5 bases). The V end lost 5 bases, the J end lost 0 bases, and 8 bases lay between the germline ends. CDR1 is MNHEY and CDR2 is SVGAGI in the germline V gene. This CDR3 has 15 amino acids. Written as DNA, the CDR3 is TGTGCCAGCAGTGTAGACAGCTCTGGGGCCAACGTCCTGACTTTC. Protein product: CASSVDSSGANVLTF.

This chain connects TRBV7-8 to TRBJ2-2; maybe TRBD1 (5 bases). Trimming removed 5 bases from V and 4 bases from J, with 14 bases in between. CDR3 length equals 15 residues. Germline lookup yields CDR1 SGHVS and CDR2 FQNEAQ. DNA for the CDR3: TGTGCCAGCAGCCTCAGGTTCCAGGGCACCGGGGAGCTGTTTTTT. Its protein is CASSLRFQGTGELFF.

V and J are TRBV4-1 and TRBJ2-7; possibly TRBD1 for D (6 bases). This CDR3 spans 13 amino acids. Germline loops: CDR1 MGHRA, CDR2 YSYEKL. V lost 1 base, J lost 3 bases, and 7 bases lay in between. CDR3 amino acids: CASSQVDSYEQYF. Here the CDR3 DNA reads TGCGCCAGCAGCCAAGTGGACAGCTACGAGCAGTACTTC.

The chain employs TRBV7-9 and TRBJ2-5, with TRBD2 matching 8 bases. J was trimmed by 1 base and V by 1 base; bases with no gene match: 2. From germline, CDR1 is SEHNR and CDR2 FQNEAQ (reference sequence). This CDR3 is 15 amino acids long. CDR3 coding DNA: TGTGCCAGCAGCTTAGGGACTAGCTCCCAAGAGACCCAGTACTTC. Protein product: CASSLGTSSQETQYF.

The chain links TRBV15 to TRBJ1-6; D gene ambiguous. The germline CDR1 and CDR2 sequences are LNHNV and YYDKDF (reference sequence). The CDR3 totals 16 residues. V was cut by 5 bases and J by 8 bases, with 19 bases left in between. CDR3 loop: CATSPELRMIDSPLHF. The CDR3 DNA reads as TGTGCCACCAGCCCTGAACTCCGAATGATTGATTCACCCCTCCACTTT.

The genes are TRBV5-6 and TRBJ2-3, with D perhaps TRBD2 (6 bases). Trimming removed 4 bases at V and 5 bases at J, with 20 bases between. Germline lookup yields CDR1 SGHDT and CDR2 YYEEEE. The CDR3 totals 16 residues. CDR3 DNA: TGTGCCAGCAGCGTAGCGGCGGGACCACTAGAAGATACGCAGTATTTT. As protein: CASSVAAGPLEDTQYF.

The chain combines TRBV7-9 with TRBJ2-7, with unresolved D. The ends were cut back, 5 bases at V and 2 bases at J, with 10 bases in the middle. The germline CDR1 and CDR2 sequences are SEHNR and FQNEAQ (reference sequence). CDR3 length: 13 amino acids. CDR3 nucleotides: TGTGCCAGCAGCCTAGGGATCACCTACGAGCAGTACTTC. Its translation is CASSLGITYEQYF. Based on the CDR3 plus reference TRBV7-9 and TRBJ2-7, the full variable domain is DTGVSQNPRHKITKRGQNVTFRCDPISEHNRLYWYRQTLGQGPEFLTYFQNEAQLEKSRLLSDRFSAERPKGSFSTLEIQRTEQGDSAMYLCASSLGITYEQYFGPGTRLTVT.

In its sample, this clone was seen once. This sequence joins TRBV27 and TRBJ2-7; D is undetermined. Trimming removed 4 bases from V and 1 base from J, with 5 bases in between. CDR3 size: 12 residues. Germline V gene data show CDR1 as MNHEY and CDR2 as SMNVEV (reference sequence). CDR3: CASSSPSYEQYF. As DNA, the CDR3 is TGTGCCAGCAGTTCCCCGTCCTACGAGCAGTACTTC.

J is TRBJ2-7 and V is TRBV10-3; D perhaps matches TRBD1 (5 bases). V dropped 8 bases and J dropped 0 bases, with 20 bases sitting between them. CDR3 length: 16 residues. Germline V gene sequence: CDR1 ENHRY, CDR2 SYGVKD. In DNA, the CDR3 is TGTGCCATCTCTTGGTCGTCGGACAAGGACTCCTACGAGCAGTACTTC. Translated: CAISWSSDKDSYEQYF.

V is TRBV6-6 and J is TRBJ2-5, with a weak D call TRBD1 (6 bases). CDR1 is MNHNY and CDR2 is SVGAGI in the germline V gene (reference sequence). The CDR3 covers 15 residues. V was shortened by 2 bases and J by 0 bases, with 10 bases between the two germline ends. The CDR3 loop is CASSYAQGNQETQYF. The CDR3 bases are TGTGCCAGCAGTTACGCACAGGGTAACCAAGAGACCCAGTACTTC.

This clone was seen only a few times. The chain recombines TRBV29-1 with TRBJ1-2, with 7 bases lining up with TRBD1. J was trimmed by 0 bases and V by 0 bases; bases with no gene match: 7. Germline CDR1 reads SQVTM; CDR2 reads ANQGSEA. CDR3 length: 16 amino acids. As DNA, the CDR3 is TGCAGCGTTGAAGATGAGGGACAGCCTACTAACTATGGCTACACCTTC. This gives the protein CSVEDEGQPTNYGYTF.

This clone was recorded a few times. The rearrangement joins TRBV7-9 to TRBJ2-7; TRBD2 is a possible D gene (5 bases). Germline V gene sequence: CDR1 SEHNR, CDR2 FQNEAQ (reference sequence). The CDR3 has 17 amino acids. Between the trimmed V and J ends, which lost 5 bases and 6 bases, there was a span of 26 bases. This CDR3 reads CASSNLQAGRPEGEQYF. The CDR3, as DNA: TGTGCCAGCAGCAACCTACAAGCAGGCAGGCCCGAGGGCGAGCAGTACTTC.

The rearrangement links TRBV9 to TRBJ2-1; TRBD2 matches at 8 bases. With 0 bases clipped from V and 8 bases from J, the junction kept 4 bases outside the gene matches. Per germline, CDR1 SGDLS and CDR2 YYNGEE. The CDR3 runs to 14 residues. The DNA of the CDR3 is TGTGCCAGCAGCGTAGACGGGGGGGCCGATGAGCAGTTCTTC. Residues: CASSVDGGADEQFF. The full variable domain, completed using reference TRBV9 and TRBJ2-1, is DSGVTQTPKHLITATGQRVTLRCSPRSGDLSVYWYQQSLDQGLQFLIQYYNGEERAKGNILERFSAQQFPDLHSELNLSSLELGDSALYFCASSVDGGADEQFFGPGTRLTVL.

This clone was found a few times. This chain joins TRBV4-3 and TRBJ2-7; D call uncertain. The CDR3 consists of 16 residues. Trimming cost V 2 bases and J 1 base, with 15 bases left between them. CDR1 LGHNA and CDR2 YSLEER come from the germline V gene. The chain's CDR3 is CASSQSLMSSSYEQYF. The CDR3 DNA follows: TGCGCCAGCAGCCAATCTCTGATGAGCAGTTCCTACGAGCAGTACTTC.

DNA of the CDR3: TGTGCCAGCAGCCCTAGCATCGGGTCAGATTACGAGCAGTACTTC. Its translation: CASSPSIGSDYEQYF. This chain uses TRBV13 with TRBJ2-7, with D possibly TRBD2 on 5 matching bases. V gave up 5 bases and J gave up 4 bases, with 18 bases separating them. The CDR3 runs to 15 residues. CDR1 is PRHDT, CDR2 FYEKMQ, per germline (reference sequence).

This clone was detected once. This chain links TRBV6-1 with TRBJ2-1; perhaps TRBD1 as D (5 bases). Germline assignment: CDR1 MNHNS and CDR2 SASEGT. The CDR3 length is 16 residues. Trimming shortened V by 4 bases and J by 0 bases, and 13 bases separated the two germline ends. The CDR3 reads CASSGTGSTSYNEQFF. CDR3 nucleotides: TGTGCCAGCAGTGGCACAGGTTCAACCTCCTACAATGAGCAGTTCTTC.

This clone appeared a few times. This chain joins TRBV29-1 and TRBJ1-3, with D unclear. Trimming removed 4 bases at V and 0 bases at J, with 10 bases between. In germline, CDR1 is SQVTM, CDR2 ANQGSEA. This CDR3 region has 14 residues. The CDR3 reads CSVVHIGSGNTIYF. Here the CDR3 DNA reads TGCAGCGTTGTTCACATTGGCTCTGGAAACACCATATATTTT.

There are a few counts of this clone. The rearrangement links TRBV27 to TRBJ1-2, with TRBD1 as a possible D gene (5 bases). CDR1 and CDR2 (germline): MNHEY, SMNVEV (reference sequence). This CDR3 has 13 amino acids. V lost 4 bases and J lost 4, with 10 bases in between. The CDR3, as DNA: TGTGCCAGCAGTTCCGGGGGACCCTATGGCTACACCTTC. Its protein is CASSSGGPYGYTF.

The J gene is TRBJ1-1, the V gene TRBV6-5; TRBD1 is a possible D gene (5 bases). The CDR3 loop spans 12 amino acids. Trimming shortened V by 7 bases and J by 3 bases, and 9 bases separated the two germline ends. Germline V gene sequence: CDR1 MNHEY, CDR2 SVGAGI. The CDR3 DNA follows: TGTGCCAGCACCCAGGGCCACACTGAAGCTTTCTTT. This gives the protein CASTQGHTEAFF.

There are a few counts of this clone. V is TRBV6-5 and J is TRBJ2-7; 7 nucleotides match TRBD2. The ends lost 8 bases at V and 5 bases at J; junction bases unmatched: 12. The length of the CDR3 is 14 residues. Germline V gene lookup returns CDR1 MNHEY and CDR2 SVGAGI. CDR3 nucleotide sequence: TGTGCCAGCGGCGCTAGCGGCGCTCCCGACGAGCAGTACTTC. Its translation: CASGASGAPDEQYF.

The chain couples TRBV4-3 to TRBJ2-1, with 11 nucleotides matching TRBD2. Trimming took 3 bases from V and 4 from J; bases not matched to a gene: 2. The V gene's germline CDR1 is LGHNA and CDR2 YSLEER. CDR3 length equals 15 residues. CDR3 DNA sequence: TGCGCCAGCAGCCACTCTAGCGGGAGGTACAATGAGCAGTTCTTC. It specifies CASSHSSGRYNEQFF.

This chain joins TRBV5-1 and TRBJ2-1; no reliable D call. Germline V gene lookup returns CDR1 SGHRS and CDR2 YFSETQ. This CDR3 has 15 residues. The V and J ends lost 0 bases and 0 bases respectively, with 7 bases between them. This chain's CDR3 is CASSLAEYSYNEQFF. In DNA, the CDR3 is TGCGCCAGCAGCTTGGCCGAATACTCCTACAATGAGCAGTTCTTC.